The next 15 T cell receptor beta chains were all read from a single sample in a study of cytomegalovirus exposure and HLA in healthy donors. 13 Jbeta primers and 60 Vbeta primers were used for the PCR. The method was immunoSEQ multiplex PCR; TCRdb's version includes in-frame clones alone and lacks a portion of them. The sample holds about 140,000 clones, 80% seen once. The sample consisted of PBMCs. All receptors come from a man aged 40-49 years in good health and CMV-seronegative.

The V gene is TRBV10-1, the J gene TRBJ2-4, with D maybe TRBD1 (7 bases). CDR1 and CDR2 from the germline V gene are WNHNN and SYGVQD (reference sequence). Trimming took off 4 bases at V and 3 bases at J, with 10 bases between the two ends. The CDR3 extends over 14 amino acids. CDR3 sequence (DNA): TGCGCCAGCAGTGGACAGGGAGGCAAAAACATTCAGTACTTC. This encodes CASSGQGGKNIQYF.

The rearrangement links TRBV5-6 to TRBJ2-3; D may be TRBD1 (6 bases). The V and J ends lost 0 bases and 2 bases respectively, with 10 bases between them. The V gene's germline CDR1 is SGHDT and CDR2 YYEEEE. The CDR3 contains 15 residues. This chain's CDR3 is CASSLGQGTTDTQYF. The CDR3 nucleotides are TGTGCCAGCAGCTTGGGCCAGGGGACCACAGATACGCAGTATTTT. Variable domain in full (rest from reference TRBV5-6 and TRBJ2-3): DAGVTQSPTHLIKTRGQQVTLRCSPKSGHDTVSWYQQALGQGPQFIFQYYEEEERQRGNFPDRFSGHQFPNYSSELNVNALLLGDSALYLCASSLGQGTTDTQYFGPGTRLTVL.

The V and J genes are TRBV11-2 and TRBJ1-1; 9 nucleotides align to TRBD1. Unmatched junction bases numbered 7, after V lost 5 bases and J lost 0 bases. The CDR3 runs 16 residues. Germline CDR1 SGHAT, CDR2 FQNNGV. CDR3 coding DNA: TGTGCCAGCAGCACCGCACAGGGGGCCATGAACACTGAAGCTTTCTTT. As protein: CASSTAQGAMNTEAFF.

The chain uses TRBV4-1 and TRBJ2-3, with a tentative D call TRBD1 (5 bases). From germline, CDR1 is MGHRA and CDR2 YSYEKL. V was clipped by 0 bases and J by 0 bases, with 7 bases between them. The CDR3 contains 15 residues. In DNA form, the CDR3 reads TGCGCCAGCAGCCAAGACAGGGTAAGCACAGATACGCAGTATTTT. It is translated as CASSQDRVSTDTQYF.

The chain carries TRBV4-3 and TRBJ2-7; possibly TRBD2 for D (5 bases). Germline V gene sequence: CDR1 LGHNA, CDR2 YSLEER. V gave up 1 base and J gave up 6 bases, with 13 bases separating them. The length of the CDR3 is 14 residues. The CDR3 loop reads CASSQGGGTSEQYF. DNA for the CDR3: TGCGCCAGCAGCCAAGGAGGAGGAACTTCCGAGCAGTACTTC.

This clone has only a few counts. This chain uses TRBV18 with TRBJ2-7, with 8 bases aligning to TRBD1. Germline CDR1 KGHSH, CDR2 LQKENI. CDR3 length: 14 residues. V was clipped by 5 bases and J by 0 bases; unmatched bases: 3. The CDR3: CASSGQGSSYEQYF. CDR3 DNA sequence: TGTGCCAGCTCAGGACAGGGTAGCTCCTACGAGCAGTACTTC.

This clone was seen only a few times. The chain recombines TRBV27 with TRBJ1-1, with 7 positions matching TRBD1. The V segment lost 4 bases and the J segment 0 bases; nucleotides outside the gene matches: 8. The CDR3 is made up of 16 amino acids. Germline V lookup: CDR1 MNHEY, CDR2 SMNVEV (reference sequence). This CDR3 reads CASSSQGLGMNTEAFF. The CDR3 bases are TGTGCCAGCAGTTCACAGGGGCTGGGCATGAACACTGAAGCTTTCTTT.

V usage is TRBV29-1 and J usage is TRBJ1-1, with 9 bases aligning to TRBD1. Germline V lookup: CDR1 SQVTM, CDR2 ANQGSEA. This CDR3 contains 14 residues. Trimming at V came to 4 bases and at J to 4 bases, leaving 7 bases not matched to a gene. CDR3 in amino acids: CSVAVGQGTTEAFF. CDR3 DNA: TGCAGCGTTGCGGTGGGACAGGGAACCACTGAAGCTTTCTTT.

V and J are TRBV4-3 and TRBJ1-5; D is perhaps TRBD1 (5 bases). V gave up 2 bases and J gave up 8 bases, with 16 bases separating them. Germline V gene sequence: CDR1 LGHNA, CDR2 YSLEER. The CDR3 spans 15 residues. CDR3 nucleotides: TGCGCCAGCAGCCAAAATGGCCAGGGCTACGAGCCCCAGCATTTT. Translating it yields CASSQNGQGYEPQHF.

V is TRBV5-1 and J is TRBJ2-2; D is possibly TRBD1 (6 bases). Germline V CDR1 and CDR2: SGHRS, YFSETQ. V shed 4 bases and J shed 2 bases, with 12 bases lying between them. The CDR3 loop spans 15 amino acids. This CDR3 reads CASSPDSYNTGELFF. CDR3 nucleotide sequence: TGCGCCAGCAGCCCGGACAGTTACAACACCGGGGAGCTGTTTTTT. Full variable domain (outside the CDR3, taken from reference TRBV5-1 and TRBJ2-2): KAGVTQTPRYLIKTRGQQVTLSCSPISGHRSVSWYQQTPGQGLQFLFEYFSETQRNKGNFPGRFSGRQFSNSRSEMNVSTLELGDSALYLCASSPDSYNTGELFFGEGSRLTVL.

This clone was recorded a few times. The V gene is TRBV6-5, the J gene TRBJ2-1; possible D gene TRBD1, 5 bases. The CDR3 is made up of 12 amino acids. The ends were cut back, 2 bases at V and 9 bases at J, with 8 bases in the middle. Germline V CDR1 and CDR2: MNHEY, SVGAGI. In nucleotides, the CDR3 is TGTGCCAGCAGTTACAGGGGAACTGAGCAGTTCTTC. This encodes CASSYRGTEQFF.

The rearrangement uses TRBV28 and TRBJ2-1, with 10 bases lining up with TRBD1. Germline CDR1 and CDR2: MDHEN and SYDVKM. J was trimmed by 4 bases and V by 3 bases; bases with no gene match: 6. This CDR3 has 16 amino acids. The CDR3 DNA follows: TGTGCCAGCAGTTTTGGGACAGGGGCCACATACAATGAGCAGTTCTTC. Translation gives CASSFGTGATYNEQFF.

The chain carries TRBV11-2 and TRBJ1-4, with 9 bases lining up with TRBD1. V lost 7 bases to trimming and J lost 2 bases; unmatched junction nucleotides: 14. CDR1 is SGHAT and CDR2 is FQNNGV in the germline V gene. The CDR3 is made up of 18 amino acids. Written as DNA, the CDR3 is TGTGCCAGCACCGAACTCTTTAGAACAGGGGGCACTAATGAAAAACTGTTTTTT. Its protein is CASTELFRTGGTNEKLFF.

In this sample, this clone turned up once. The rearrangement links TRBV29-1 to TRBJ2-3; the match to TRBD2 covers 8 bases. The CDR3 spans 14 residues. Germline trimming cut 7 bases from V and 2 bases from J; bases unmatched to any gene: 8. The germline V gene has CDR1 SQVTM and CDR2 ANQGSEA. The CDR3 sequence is CSDGGGAFTDTQYF. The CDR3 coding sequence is TGCAGCGACGGGGGGGGTGCTTTCACAGATACGCAGTATTTT.

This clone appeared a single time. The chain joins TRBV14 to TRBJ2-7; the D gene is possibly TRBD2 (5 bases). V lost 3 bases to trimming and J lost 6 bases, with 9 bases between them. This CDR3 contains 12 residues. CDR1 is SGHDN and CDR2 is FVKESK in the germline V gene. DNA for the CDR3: TGTGCCAGCAGCCAGAGTAGCGTCGAGCAGTACTTC. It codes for CASSQSSVEQYF.